This T cell receptor beta chain was retrieved from a study of shared clonotypes between healthy human individuals. Looking at the study overall: The donor pool was made up of two women and three men aged 18 to 49. Findings of the study overall: Naive CD4 clonotypes overlapped across a handful of donors at roughly 5.1%. Relative to memory subsets, naive subsets generally showed larger estimated richness.

Per germline, CDR1 SGHAT and CDR2 FQNNGV. The CDR3 length is 15 residues. With 5 bases removed from V and 2 bases from J, the gap between germline ends came to 13 bases. Data came from immunoSEQ multiplex PCR; TCRdb stores just in-frame clones and leaves some out. Seen here are some 1 million clones, around 75% observed once, and the top ten hold about 1.5%. In the case of this clone: What it binds is not known.

Donation came from healthy HIV-negative adults that had no recent acute infections or vaccinations. The chain joins TRBV11-2 to TRBJ1-3, with D perhaps TRBD1 (5 bases). The specimen sequenced was memory CD4+ T cells sorted from blood. Subset meaning: CD45RA-negative fraction. This receptor was taken from a young man in good health. The chain's CDR3 is CASSEGRKAGNTIYF. The CDR3 DNA reads TGTGCCAGCAGCGAGGGACGGAAGGCTGGAAACACCATATATTTT.